This T cell receptor (beta chain) stems from a study of T cells after yellow fever vaccination (dated by TCRdb to the late 2010s). Study-wide context: Libraries from fractions with low cell numbers were prepared with the SMART-Seq v4 Ultra Low Input RNA kit. To follow T-cell clones before and after both primary and booster YFV17D yellow fever vaccination, bulk TCR alpha and beta repertoires underwent longitudinal sequencing. Two healthy male donors, one aged 18 to 29 and one aged 30 to 40 years, made up the cohort. Bulk PBMC replicates and cell subsets were isolated from blood drawn at multiple timepoints before and after both primary and secondary immunization. Results and caveats for the whole study, not just this receptor: Most clones expanded after primary vaccination (96% of CD4 and 88% of CD8) were re-detected after the booster, suggesting that broad memory maintenance occurred. Because only a couple of donors were included in the study, the extent to which the findings can be generalized is limited. Because abundant contaminating clonotypes from the bulk population could be contained in FACS-sorted repertoires, computational filtering was required. A small share of clonotypes was detected in both CD4 and CD8 compartments, with the overlap likely arising from convergent recombination. The secondary T-cell response was weaker than the primary response but faster, peaking on day 5 instead of day 15.

There are a few counts of this clonotype. Its antigen remains undetermined. No much larger clone exists at a distance of one base, and base qualities are not known. For sequencing, an Illumina NovaSeq 6000 was employed. TCR cDNA was made using 5'RACE template switching, a step that added a universal primer site and unique molecular identifiers. Priming for cDNA synthesis came from both the TCR alpha and TCR beta constant segments. Libraries were amplified in two PCR steps, with sample barcodes and sequencing adapters added in the second step. Libraries were sequenced on Illumina HiSeq 2500 (2x100 bp) or NovaSeq (2x150 bp). As for how the authors treated the data: Demultiplexing of reads and collapsing into UMI consensus sequences were performed with MIGEC, and V(D)J alignment was carried out with MiXCR. Vaccine-responding clonotypes were identified with edgeR using replicate PBMC samples, with FDR below 0.01 and a log2 fold change above 5 up to day 15 being required. Each bulk clonotype was labeled CD4 or CD8 based on which sequenced repertoire, CD4 or CD8, contained the clonotype at higher abundance. In-frame beta chains were kept once TCRdb had trimmed the public reads at Q25 with fastp and called clones with MiXCR. Rows are unified per CDR3 protein, each entry keeping the most common DNA and genes. These V and J calls rely on TCRdb rather than the paper's analysis. In all, the sample holds some 220,000 distinct CDR3 sequences, and 3% to 4% of those were seen once. Approximately 3.5% of the sample is held by the ten biggest clonotypes.

The germline V gene (reference sequence) gives CDR1 as MNHNY and CDR2 as SVGAGI. Spanning cysteine to valine, the CDR3 consists of 14 amino acids. Only CDR3 DNA remains: 42 bases, in frame from the first base. Ends trimmed: V by 7 bases, J by 2 bases; bases unmatched to a gene: 5. Taken with the paper, the label for treatment or condition translates to: live attenuated yellow fever vaccine strain. A standard Ficoll-Paque protocol was used to isolate PBMCs from peripheral blood. CD4 and CD8 T-cell fractions were isolated with Dynabeads CD4 and CD8 positive selection kits. RNA was extracted with TriZol from bulk PBMCs, CD4 and CD8 fractions, and dextramer-positive and dextramer-negative fractions.

The chain links TRBV6-6 with TRBJ2-7, with TRBD2 matching 10 junction bases. This TCR was recovered from a man younger than 30 who received the YFV17D yellow fever vaccine. The sequences come from CD4+ T cells sorted from PBMCs, collected 10 days after the yellow fever booster vaccination. In nucleotide form, the sequence is TGTGCCAGCAAACTAGCGGGGAGTACCTACGAGCAGTACGTC. It encodes CASKLAGSTYEQYV.